This TCR beta chain was recorded in a study of blood T cell repertoires in COVID-19. Overall study context: Whether acute or convalescent, the COVID-19 samples came from the United States, Italy and Spain. The analysed material was cDNA or gDNA that came from T cells, B-cell-depleted T cells, or PBMCs.

The CDR3 loop spans 15 amino acids. CDR1 is LGHNA and CDR2 is YNFKEQ in the germline V gene. V lost 1 base and J lost 7; bases outside the gene matches: 6. The authors' processing: Counts of nucleated cells, estimated from reference gene primer amplification, were obtained. TCRdb keeps only in-frame clones here, not all; method: immunoSEQ multiplex PCR. V, J and clone size are those of that table, while D and trimming were read from the DNA. This table has 200,000 to 250,000 clones, around 80% appearing once. This receptor was identified in a human donor in a cohort sampled during active COVID-19. Sequencing was done on a sample of peripheral blood. The gene calls are TRBV4-2 and TRBJ2-2, with TRBD2 matching 7 bases. CDR3 region: CASSQGRERVGELFF. Written as DNA, the CDR3 is TGTGCCAGCAGCCAAGGGCGGGAGAGGGTCGGGGAGCTGTTTTTT.